What follows are 26 T cell receptor beta chains derived from one specimen sequenced in a study of blood T cell repertoires in COVID-19. Assay: immunoSEQ multiplex PCR; the TCRdb copy retains only in-frame clones and omits some. The sample records more than 90,000 clones, 84% being singletons. Sequencing was carried out using peripheral blood. The receptors shown here come from a human donor in a cohort sampled during active COVID-19.

The chain is built from TRBV11-2 and TRBJ2-1; tentatively, D is TRBD2 (6 bases). Germline assignment: CDR1 SGHAT and CDR2 FQNNGV. V shed 0 bases and J shed 2 bases, with 8 bases lying between them. CDR3 length equals 15 residues. CDR3 protein: CASSLEPGAYNEQFF. CDR3 coding DNA: TGTGCCAGCAGCTTAGAACCGGGAGCCTACAATGAGCAGTTCTTC.

The genes are TRBV7-9 and TRBJ2-3; 7 nucleotides agree with TRBD2. The CDR3 extends over 16 amino acids. V shed 5 bases and J 1 base; nucleotides not matched to a gene: 9. Germline V gene data show CDR1 as SEHNR and CDR2 as FQNEAQ (reference sequence). CDR3 bases: TGTGCCAGCAGCGCAATGGCGGCGGGGGGCACAGATACGCAGTATTTT. It specifies CASSAMAAGGTDTQYF.

The V gene is TRBV6-6, the J gene TRBJ1-1, with D uncertain. Germline lookup yields CDR1 MNHNY and CDR2 SVGAGI (reference sequence). CDR3 length: 13 amino acids. The V gene lost 0 bases and the J gene lost 8 bases, with 10 bases spanning the gap. For the CDR3, the DNA is TGTGCCAGCAGTTACTCGAGGGAGAAGGAAGCTTTCTTT. It translates to CASSYSREKEAFF.

V gene TRBV6-5 combines with J gene TRBJ2-7; 9 bases fit TRBD2. V lost 5 bases, J lost 4 bases, and 6 bases stayed unmatched. This CDR3 spans 14 amino acids. Germline values: CDR1 MNHEY, CDR2 SVGAGI. The CDR3 here is CASSPSGRSYEQYF. The CDR3 bases are TGTGCCAGCAGTCCAAGCGGGAGGAGTTACGAGCAGTACTTC.

V and J are TRBV5-1 and TRBJ2-1; TRBD2 matches at 8 bases. There are 16 residues in the CDR3. Trimming cost V 0 bases and J 6 bases; bases outside gene matches: 8. Germline V gives CDR1 SGHRS, CDR2 YFSETQ. CDR3: CASSLEFAAGGNEQFF. The CDR3 DNA follows: TGCGCCAGCAGCTTGGAATTTGCTGCGGGAGGCAATGAGCAGTTCTTC.

In nucleotides, the CDR3 is TGTGCCAGCAGCTCCGGGTCTAGCGGGATTATTAGTGAGCAGTTCTTC. It encodes CASSSGSSGIISEQFF. The J gene is TRBJ2-1, the V gene TRBV5-6; 9 bases fit TRBD2. V lost 3 bases and J lost 9; bases outside the gene matches: 13. Germline CDR1 reads SGHDT; CDR2 reads YYEEEE. The CDR3 runs to 16 residues.

The chain carries TRBV12-3 or TRBV12-4 and TRBJ1-3; no clear D gene. V lost 3 bases and J lost 11, with 14 bases in between. The CDR3 length is 13 residues. Here the CDR3 DNA reads TGTGCCAGCAGTTTGAGCGCCCCCAGTGCCATATATTTT. Its translation: CASSLSAPSAIYF.

The chain uses TRBV27 and TRBJ1-2; 7 bases map to TRBD1. J was trimmed by 2 bases and V by 5 bases; bases with no gene match: 8. The CDR3 contains 15 residues. The germline CDR1 and CDR2 sequences are MNHEY and SMNVEV (reference sequence). CDR3 in amino acids: CASSPLPQGNYGYTF. The CDR3 DNA sequence: TGTGCCAGCAGTCCCCTCCCACAGGGGAACTATGGCTACACCTTC.

This clone was observed a few times. The chain carries TRBV6-2 or TRBV6-3 and TRBJ2-7; the D is unclear. CDR3 length: 16 amino acids. Germline CDR1 and CDR2: MNHEY and SVGEGT. V lost 0 bases to trimming and J lost 2 bases, with 14 bases between them. The CDR3 here is CASSYSTEKITYEQYF. CDR3 in DNA: TGTGCCAGCAGTTACTCGACTGAGAAAATTACCTACGAGCAGTACTTC.

This chain joins TRBV20-1 and TRBJ2-1; TRBD2 matches 16 bases. The CDR3 runs to 19 residues. CDR1 and CDR2 from the germline V gene are DFQATT and SNEGSKA (reference sequence). V lost 3 bases and J lost 8; bases outside the gene matches: 16. This CDR3 reads CSASVAGTSGGAIGDEQFF. The CDR3 nucleotides are TGCAGTGCTAGTGTAGCCGGGACTAGCGGGGGGGCTATCGGTGATGAGCAGTTCTTC.

This sequence joins TRBV7-2 and TRBJ1-2; 10 bases are a match to TRBD1. The CDR3 runs to 16 residues. The trim removed 5 bases at V and 1 base at J, leaving 7 bases unmatched. Germline lookup yields CDR1 SGHTA and CDR2 FQGNSA. CDR3 sequence reads: CASSITGTGVNYGYTF. Written as DNA, the CDR3 is TGTGCCAGCAGCATCACCGGGACAGGGGTTAACTATGGCTACACCTTC.

The chain uses TRBV5-1 and TRBJ2-1; D gene uncertain. Trimming stripped 0 bases from V and 2 bases from J, with 9 bases between. This CDR3 is 15 amino acids long. From germline, CDR1 is SGHRS and CDR2 YFSETQ. The DNA of the CDR3 is TGCGCCAGCAGCTTGGTCCGGAGAACCTACAATGAGCAGTTCTTC. It specifies CASSLVRRTYNEQFF.

The chain is built from TRBV5-1 and TRBJ2-3, with D perhaps matching TRBD1 (5 bases). The V end lost 4 bases, the J end lost 6 bases, and 12 bases lay between the germline ends. The CDR3 has 13 amino acids. Germline assignment: CDR1 SGHRS and CDR2 YFSETQ. This CDR3 is CASSLQGGDTQYF. The CDR3 region has the DNA TGCGCCAGCAGCCTTCAGGGTGGGGATACGCAGTATTTT. Looking up the rest from reference TRBV5-1 and TRBJ2-3 gives the full variable domain: KAGVTQTPRYLIKTRGQQVTLSCSPISGHRSVSWYQQTPGQGLQFLFEYFSETQRNKGNFPGRFSGRQFSNSRSEMNVSTLELGDSALYLCASSLQGGDTQYFGPGTRLTVL.

The chain recombines TRBV11-2 with TRBJ2-3; weak D call: TRBD1 (6 bases). The CDR3 length is 13 residues. CDR1 and CDR2 from the germline V gene are SGHAT and FQNNGV. Trimming left V 3 bases short and J 4 bases short, with 8 bases between. The CDR3: CASSFTGSDTQYF. The CDR3 DNA follows: TGTGCCAGCAGCTTCACAGGGTCAGATACGCAGTATTTT.

In its sample, this clone was seen a few times. The genes are TRBV11-1 and TRBJ2-1; 7 bases are a match to TRBD2. Germline values: CDR1 SGHAT, CDR2 FQDESV (reference sequence). J was trimmed by 5 bases and V by 6 bases; bases with no gene match: 10. The CDR3 loop spans 15 amino acids. CDR3 region: CASRAGVSSHNEQFF. The CDR3 nucleotides read TGTGCCAGCAGGGCGGGGGTGAGTAGCCACAATGAGCAGTTCTTC.

The chain uses TRBV4-1 and TRBJ2-3, with 7 nucleotides matching TRBD2. The CDR3 totals 17 residues. V was pared by 1 base and J by 3 bases, with 10 bases of the junction left unmatched. Germline V CDR1 and CDR2: MGHRA, YSYEKL. As DNA, the CDR3 is TGCGCCAGCAGCCAAGTCGAGCGACGGGGGGTTACAGATACGCAGTATTTT. The encoded protein is CASSQVERRGVTDTQYF.

This clone has only one observation. The V and J genes are TRBV27 and TRBJ2-2, with 9 bases lining up with TRBD1. The CDR3 consists of 16 residues. V shed 6 bases and J 4 bases; nucleotides not matched to a gene: 9. The germline CDR1 and CDR2 sequences are MNHEY and SMNVEV (reference sequence). The CDR3 here is CASRRGQGYSTGELFF. As DNA, the CDR3 is TGTGCCAGCAGGCGGGGACAGGGTTATTCCACCGGGGAGCTGTTTTTT.

The chain has TRBV28 and TRBJ1-5, with 11 bases lining up with TRBD1. The CDR3 consists of 19 residues. Per the germline V gene, CDR1 is MDHEN and CDR2 is SYDVKM. Trimming at V came to 1 base and at J to 6 bases, leaving 14 bases not matched to a gene. Written as DNA, the CDR3 is TGTGCCAGCAGTTTATCTATGGGTAACGGGGGGACAGGGGGTCAGCCCCAGCATTTT. Protein product: CASSLSMGNGGTGGQPQHF.

V usage is TRBV3-1 (or the pseudogene TRBV3-2) and J usage is TRBJ1-2; no firm D call. The V gene's germline CDR1 is LGHDT and CDR2 YNNKEL (reference sequence). The CDR3 loop spans 13 amino acids. Trimming cost V 1 base and J 7 bases, with 10 bases left between them. CDR3 protein: CASSQVEGGGYTF. CDR3 bases: TGTGCCAGCAGCCAAGTTGAGGGTGGTGGCTACACCTTC.

The chain employs TRBV6-1 and TRBJ1-2, with 11 bases matching TRBD1. The CDR3 has 17 residues. Trimming took 0 bases from V and 6 from J; bases not matched to a gene: 9. Germline V gene data show CDR1 as MNHNS and CDR2 as SASEGT. The CDR3 DNA follows: TGTGCCAGCAGTGAAGCATCATTCGGACAGGGGGCTGATGGCTACACCTTC. Residues: CASSEASFGQGADGYTF.

The CDR3 reads CSAGIPEAFF. The CDR3 DNA follows: TGCAGTGCAGGGATCCCTGAAGCTTTCTTT. The rearrangement joins TRBV29-1 to TRBJ1-1, with D perhaps TRBD1 (5 bases). The CDR3 totals 10 residues. Germline values: CDR1 SQVTM, CDR2 ANQGSEA. The whole variable domain, remainder taken from reference TRBV29-1 and TRBJ1-1, is SAVISQKPSRDICQRGTSLTIQCQVDSQVTMMFWYRQQPGQSLTLIATANQGSEATYESGFVIDKFPISRPNLTFSTLTVSNMSPEDSSIYLCSAGIPEAFFGQGTRLTVV.

This chain uses TRBV12-3 or TRBV12-4 with TRBJ1-1, with D maybe TRBD1 (5 bases). CDR3 length: 11 amino acids. The V end was cut by 4 bases, the J end by 8 bases, with 8 bases between. The CDR3 DNA sequence: TGTGCCAGCAGTTGGGGGGGAGAAGCTTTCTTT. Amino acid sequence: CASSWGGEAFF.

This clone was counted once. The chain has TRBV19 and TRBJ2-7; D ambiguous. The length of the CDR3 is 14 residues. Deletions cut 3 bases from V and 1 base from J, with 10 bases between. CDR1 is LNHDA, CDR2 SQIVND, per germline (reference sequence). CDR3 nucleotides: TGTGCCAGTAGTATCGGCCTCGGGTCCTACGAGCAGTACTTC. Translated, it gives CASSIGLGSYEQYF.

This chain connects TRBV3-1 (or the pseudogene TRBV3-2) to TRBJ2-3; TRBD2 matches at 7 bases. CDR1 LGHDT and CDR2 YNNKEL come from the germline V gene (reference sequence). Losses at the gene ends were 1 base for V and 5 bases for J; bases not matched to a gene: 6. The CDR3 spans 15 residues. This CDR3 is CASSQGYQRGDTQYF. CDR3 in DNA: TGTGCCAGCAGCCAAGGGTATCAGCGGGGAGATACGCAGTATTTT.

The chain carries TRBV15 and TRBJ1-1, with D uncertain. V lost 7 bases and J lost 4, with 13 bases in between. The CDR3 is made up of 13 amino acids. CDR1 and CDR2 from the germline V gene are LNHNV and YYDKDF (reference sequence). CDR3 nucleotide sequence: TGTGCCACCACCTTGGGAGCGGGCACTGAAGCTTTCTTT. Translating gives CATTLGAGTEAFF.

The chain employs TRBV6-5 and TRBJ1-1; 7 bases align to TRBD1. Unmatched junction bases numbered 3, after V lost 5 bases and J lost 0 bases. The CDR3 is made up of 14 amino acids. Germline CDR1 MNHEY, CDR2 SVGAGI. CDR3: CASSRQGMNTEAFF. The CDR3 DNA reads as TGTGCCAGCAGTAGACAGGGCATGAACACTGAAGCTTTCTTT.